The 18 T cell receptor beta chains given below trace back to one sample, sequenced in a study of T cells in Graves' hyperthyroidism and ophthalmopathy. Amplification of TCR beta CDR3 regions used RNA as the template. HTBI primers drove first-round RT-PCR of the TCR CDR3. MiXCR, applied by TCRdb to the multiplex PCR reads, yields one record per CDR3 protein. The sample lists fewer than 450,000 distinct CDR3 sequences; 15% to 20% were seen once. The specimen was blood. These TCRs come from a woman aged 25 to 39 with Graves' hyperthyroidism that later progressed to Graves' ophthalmopathy.

Ten or more counts support this clonotype. In DNA, the CDR3 is TGTGCCACCAGCAGAGATAGCGACACCGGGGAGCTGTTTTTT. Translated, it gives CATSRDSDTGELFF. This rearrangement joins TRBV15 to TRBJ2-2; D may be TRBD2 (5 bases). The V gene lost 0 bases and the J gene lost 3 bases, with 5 bases spanning the gap. The germline V gene encodes CDR1 LNHNV and CDR2 YYDKDF (reference sequence). The CDR3 contains 14 residues.

This clonotype came up many times. In DNA, the CDR3 is TGTGCCAGCAGTTCGCCTAGCGGGAGAGCAGATACGCAGTATTTT. Amino acid sequence: CASSSPSGRADTQYF. The chain is built from TRBV27 and TRBJ2-3, with 10 bases that match TRBD2. The germline V gene has CDR1 MNHEY and CDR2 SMNVEV (reference sequence). The ends lost 4 bases at V and 4 bases at J; junction bases unmatched: 5. The CDR3 length is 15 residues.

The CDR3 loop reads CASRSHQAQETQYF. In nucleotides, the CDR3 is TGTGCCAGCAGGTCCCATCAAGCCCAAGAGACCCAGTACTTC. The chain employs TRBV28 and TRBJ2-5; D is unclear. There are 14 residues in the CDR3. Germline assignment: CDR1 MDHEN and CDR2 SYDVKM. The V gene lost 6 bases and the J gene lost 1 base, with 12 bases spanning the gap.

Only a few counts were recorded for this clonotype. This chain uses TRBV20-1 with TRBJ2-7; D uncertain. V lost 0 bases to trimming and J lost 4 bases, with 13 bases between them. There are 14 residues in the CDR3. The germline gives CDR1 DFQATT, CDR2 SNEGSKA (reference sequence). The DNA for the CDR3 is TGCAGTGCTAGAGAGTTCGGCAGGAATTACGAGCAGTACTTC. Amino acid sequence: CSAREFGRNYEQYF.

The rearrangement links TRBV5-4 to TRBJ2-7, with 7 bases matching TRBD2. Per germline, CDR1 SGHNT and CDR2 YYREEE (reference sequence). The ends lost 4 bases at V and 6 bases at J; junction bases unmatched: 7. The CDR3 is 13 amino acids. The CDR3 region has the DNA TGTGCCAGCAGCCATGGACTAGTCGGCGAGCAGTACTTC. Its protein is CASSHGLVGEQYF.

The sample holds many counts of this clonotype. This rearrangement joins TRBV2 to TRBJ1-6; D remains unclear. The CDR3 is 14 residues long. Per germline, CDR1 SNHLY and CDR2 FYNNEI. Trimming stripped 8 bases from V and 4 bases from J, with 12 bases between. CDR3 in DNA: TGTGCCAGCCTGGTGGCTGCTTATAATTCACCCCTCCACTTT. Residues: CASLVAAYNSPLHF.

The table lists this clonotype with many counts. The chain recombines TRBV5-1 with TRBJ1-1, with TRBD1 matching 7 bases. The V and J ends lost 4 bases and 1 base, in that order; junction bases with no gene match: 10. The germline V gene encodes CDR1 SGHRS and CDR2 YFSETQ. This CDR3 contains 16 residues. CDR3 region: CASSEKRDSENTEAFF. The CDR3 nucleotides read TGCGCCAGCAGCGAAAAAAGGGACAGTGAGAACACTGAAGCTTTCTTT.

The table lists this clonotype with many counts. The rearrangement joins TRBV27 to TRBJ2-7; 8 bases fit TRBD2. The CDR3 extends over 14 amino acids. The J segment lost 7 bases and the V segment lost 5 bases, leaving 10 bases of the junction unmatched. The V gene's germline CDR1 is MNHEY and CDR2 SMNVEV (reference sequence). The CDR3 bases are TGTGCCAGCAGTCTGGGACTAGGGGTTGGAGAGCAGTACTTC. It translates to CASSLGLGVGEQYF.

The table lists this clonotype with many counts. The chain carries TRBV18 and TRBJ2-3; D not certain. Trimming removed 3 bases at V and 1 base at J, with 11 bases between. Germline CDR1 and CDR2: KGHSH and LQKENI. The CDR3 has 15 residues. CDR3: CASSPYSSRTDTQYF. The CDR3 DNA is TGTGCCAGCTCACCCTACTCATCGCGCACAGATACGCAGTATTTT. Together with reference TRBV18 and TRBJ2-3, the CDR3 gives the full variable domain: NAGVMQNPRHLVRRRGQEARLRCSPMKGHSHVYWYRQLPEEGLKFMVYLQKENIIDESGMPKERFSAEFPKEGPSILRIQQVVRGDSAAYFCASSPYSSRTDTQYFGPGTRLTVL.

This clonotype showed up many times. V gene TRBV6-1 combines with J gene TRBJ2-1; D may be TRBD2 (5 bases). Trimming left V 0 bases short and J 5 bases short, with 20 bases between. CDR1 is MNHNS, CDR2 SASEGT, per germline. The CDR3 length is 18 residues. The CDR3 reads CASSEAEDPFFYNNEQFF. The CDR3 nucleotides are TGTGCCAGCAGTGAAGCGGAGGACCCCTTTTTTTACAACAATGAGCAGTTCTTC.

In this sample, this clonotype turned up many times. The V and J genes are TRBV20-1 and TRBJ2-7; 9 bases map to TRBD2. The CDR3 sequence is 17 residues long. The V segment lost 0 bases and the J segment 1 base; nucleotides outside the gene matches: 10. The germline V gene has CDR1 DFQATT and CDR2 SNEGSKA (reference sequence). CDR3 nucleotide sequence: TGCAGTGCTAGAGATATGGTAGCGGGAGATGGGTCCTACGAGCAGTACTTC. Translation gives CSARDMVAGDGSYEQYF.

This clonotype was detected a few times. This chain connects TRBV5-1 to TRBJ2-5; TRBD2 aligns across 8 bases. Germline CDR1 reads SGHRS; CDR2 reads YFSETQ. V was clipped by 2 bases and J by 2 bases; unmatched bases: 8. This CDR3 spans 16 amino acids. The CDR3 coding sequence is TGCGCCAGCAGCTTTCCGGGGCGGGGGGAGCAAGAGACCCAGTACTTC. Amino acid sequence: CASSFPGRGEQETQYF.

In its sample, this clonotype was seen many times. The J gene is TRBJ1-2, the V gene TRBV4-1, with a tentative D call TRBD1 (5 bases). The length of the CDR3 is 17 residues. V was trimmed by 3 bases and J by 5 bases, leaving 22 bases between them. The germline gives CDR1 MGHRA, CDR2 YSYEKL. DNA of the CDR3: TGCGCCAGCAGCCATGATGAGGGGCCAGGGTGGGCGTATGGCTACACCTTC. Translation gives CASSHDEGPGWAYGYTF.

V usage is TRBV6-2 or TRBV6-3 and J usage is TRBJ2-1; D uncertain. CDR3 length equals 11 residues. From germline, CDR1 is MNHEY and CDR2 SVGEGT. The germline V and J ends were trimmed by 6 bases and 5 bases, with 5 bases remaining between them. CDR3 in amino acids: CASRKDNEQFF. CDR3 nucleotides: TGTGCCAGCAGAAAAGACAATGAGCAGTTCTTC.

This clonotype has only a few counts. V gene TRBV5-1 combines with J gene TRBJ2-3, with 12 bases identical to TRBD2. The germline V gene has CDR1 SGHRS and CDR2 YFSETQ. This CDR3 spans 15 amino acids. J gave up 5 bases and V 3 bases, and 4 bases lay outside the gene matches. The CDR3 DNA follows: TGCGCCAGCAGCTCCCGGACTAGCGGGATAGATACGCAGTATTTT. As protein: CASSSRTSGIDTQYF.

This clonotype was observed at least ten times. This chain links TRBV29-1 with TRBJ1-1, with 8 bases matching TRBD1. The trim removed 6 bases at V and 1 base at J, leaving 7 bases unmatched. CDR1 and CDR2 from the germline V gene are SQVTM and ANQGSEA. This CDR3 is 14 amino acids long. The CDR3 loop is CSVIGGQENTEAFF. CDR3 nucleotides: TGCAGCGTGATTGGGGGACAGGAGAACACTGAAGCTTTCTTT. Using reference TRBV29-1 and TRBJ1-1 for the parts outside the CDR3, the full variable domain is SAVISQKPSRDICQRGTSLTIQCQVDSQVTMMFWYRQQPGQSLTLIATANQGSEATYESGFVIDKFPISRPNLTFSTLTVSNMSPEDSSIYLCSVIGGQENTEAFFGQGTRLTVV.

The chain recombines TRBV20-1 with TRBJ1-4; 9 positions match TRBD1. The CDR3 consists of 14 residues. From germline, CDR1 is DFQATT and CDR2 SNEGSKA (reference sequence). The V segment lost 8 bases and the J segment 4 bases; nucleotides outside the gene matches: 8. The CDR3 region is CSPRRDRDNEKLFF. Written as DNA, the CDR3 is TGCAGTCCCCGACGGGACAGGGATAATGAAAAACTGTTTTTT.

This chain connects TRBV6-2 or TRBV6-3 to TRBJ2-1, with D perhaps TRBD2 (6 bases). Per the germline V gene, CDR1 is MNHEY and CDR2 is SVGEGT. V lost 5 bases and J lost 5, with 13 bases in between. CDR3 length equals 14 residues. The chain's CDR3 is CASSTGLSDNEQFF. The CDR3 nucleotides are TGTGCCAGCAGTACGGGACTTTCGGACAATGAGCAGTTCTTC.